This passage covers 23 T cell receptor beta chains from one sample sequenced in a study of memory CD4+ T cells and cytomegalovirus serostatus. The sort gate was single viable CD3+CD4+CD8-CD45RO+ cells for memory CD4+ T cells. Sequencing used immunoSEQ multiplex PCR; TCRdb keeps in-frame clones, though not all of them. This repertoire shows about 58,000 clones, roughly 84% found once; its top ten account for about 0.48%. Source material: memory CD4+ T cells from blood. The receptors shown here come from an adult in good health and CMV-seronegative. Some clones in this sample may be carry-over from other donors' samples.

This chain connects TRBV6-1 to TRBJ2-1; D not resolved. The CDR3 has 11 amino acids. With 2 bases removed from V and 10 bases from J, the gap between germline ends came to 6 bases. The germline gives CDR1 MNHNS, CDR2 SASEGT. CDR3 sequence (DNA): TGTGCCAGCAGTGAACATGGGGAGCAGTTCTTC. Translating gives CASSEHGEQFF.

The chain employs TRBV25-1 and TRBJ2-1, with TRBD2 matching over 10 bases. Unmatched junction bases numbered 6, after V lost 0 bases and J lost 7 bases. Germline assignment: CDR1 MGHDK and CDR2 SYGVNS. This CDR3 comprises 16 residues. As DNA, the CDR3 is TGTGCCAGCAGTGAATATGCTAGCGGGAGATGGAATGAGCAGTTCTTC. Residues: CASSEYASGRWNEQFF.

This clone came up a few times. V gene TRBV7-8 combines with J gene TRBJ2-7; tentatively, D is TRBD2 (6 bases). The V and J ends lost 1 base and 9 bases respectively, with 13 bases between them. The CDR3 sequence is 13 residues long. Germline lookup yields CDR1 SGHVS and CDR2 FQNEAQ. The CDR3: CASSLGGDSGQYF. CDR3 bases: TGTGCCAGCAGCTTAGGGGGGGACTCAGGGCAGTACTTC.

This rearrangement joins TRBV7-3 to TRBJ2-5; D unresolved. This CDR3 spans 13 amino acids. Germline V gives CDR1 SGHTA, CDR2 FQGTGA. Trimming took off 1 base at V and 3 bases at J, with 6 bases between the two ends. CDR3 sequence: CASSLNYKETQYF. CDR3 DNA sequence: TGTGCCAGCAGCTTAAACTACAAAGAGACCCAGTACTTC. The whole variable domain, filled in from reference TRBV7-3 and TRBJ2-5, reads GAGVSQTPSNKVTEKGKYVELRCDPISGHTALYWYRQSLGQGPEFLIYFQGTGAADDSGLPNDRFFAVRPEGSVSTLKIQRTERGDSAVYLCASSLNYKETQYFGPGTRLLVL.

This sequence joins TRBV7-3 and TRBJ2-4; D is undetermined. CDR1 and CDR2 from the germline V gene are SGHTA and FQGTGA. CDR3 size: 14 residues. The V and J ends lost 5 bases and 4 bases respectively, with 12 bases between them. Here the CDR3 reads CASSGQEVKNIQYF. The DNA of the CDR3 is TGTGCCAGCAGCGGCCAGGAAGTTAAAAACATTCAGTACTTC.

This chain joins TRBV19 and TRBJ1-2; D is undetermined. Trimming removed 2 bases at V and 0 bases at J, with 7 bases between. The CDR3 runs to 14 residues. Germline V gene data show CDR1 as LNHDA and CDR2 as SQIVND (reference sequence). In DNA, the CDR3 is TGTGCCAGTAGTATAAGTCGATCTAACTATGGCTACACCTTC. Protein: CASSISRSNYGYTF.

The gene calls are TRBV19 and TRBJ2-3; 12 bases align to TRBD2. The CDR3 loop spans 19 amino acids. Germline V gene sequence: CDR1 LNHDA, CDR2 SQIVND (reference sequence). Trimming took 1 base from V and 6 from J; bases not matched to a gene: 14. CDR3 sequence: CASSIGNVLAGGPRDTQYF. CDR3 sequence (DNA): TGTGCCAGTAGTATAGGTAACGTGCTAGCGGGAGGGCCGAGGGATACGCAGTATTTT.

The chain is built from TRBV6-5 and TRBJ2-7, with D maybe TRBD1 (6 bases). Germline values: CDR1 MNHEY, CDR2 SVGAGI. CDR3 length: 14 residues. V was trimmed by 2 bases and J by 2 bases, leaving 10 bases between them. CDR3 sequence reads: CASSYRGTTYEQYF. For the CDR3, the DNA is TGTGCCAGCAGTTACAGGGGGACAACCTACGAGCAGTACTTC.

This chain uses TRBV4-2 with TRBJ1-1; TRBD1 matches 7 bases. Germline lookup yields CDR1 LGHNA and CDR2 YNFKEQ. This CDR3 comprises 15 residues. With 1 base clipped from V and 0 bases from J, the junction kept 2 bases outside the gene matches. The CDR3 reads CASSQVQGMNTEAFF. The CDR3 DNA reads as TGTGCCAGCAGCCAAGTACAGGGGATGAACACTGAAGCTTTCTTT.

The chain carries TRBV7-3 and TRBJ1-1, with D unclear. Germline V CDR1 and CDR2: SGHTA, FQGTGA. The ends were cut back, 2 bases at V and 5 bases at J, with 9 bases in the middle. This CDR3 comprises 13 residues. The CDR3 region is CASSLAEGTEAFF. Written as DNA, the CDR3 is TGTGCCAGCAGCTTAGCAGAAGGAACTGAAGCTTTCTTT.

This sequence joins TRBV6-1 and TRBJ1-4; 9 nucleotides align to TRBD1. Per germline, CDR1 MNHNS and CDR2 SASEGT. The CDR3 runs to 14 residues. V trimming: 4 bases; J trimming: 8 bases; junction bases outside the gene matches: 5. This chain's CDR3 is CASSAQGAREKLFF. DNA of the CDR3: TGTGCCAGCAGTGCACAGGGGGCGCGGGAAAAACTGTTTTTT.

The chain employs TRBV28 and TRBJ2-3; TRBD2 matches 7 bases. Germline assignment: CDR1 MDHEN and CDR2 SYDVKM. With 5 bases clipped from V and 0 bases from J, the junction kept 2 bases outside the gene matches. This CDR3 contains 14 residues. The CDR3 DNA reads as TGTGCCAGCAGTATCGGGGGGAGCACAGATACGCAGTATTTT. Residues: CASSIGGSTDTQYF.

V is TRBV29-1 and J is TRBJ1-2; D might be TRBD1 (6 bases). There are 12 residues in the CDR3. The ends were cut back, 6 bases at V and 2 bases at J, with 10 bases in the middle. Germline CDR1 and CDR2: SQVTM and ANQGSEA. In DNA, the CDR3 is TGCAGCGTAGGGGGACACAACTATGGCTACACCTTC. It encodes CSVGGHNYGYTF.

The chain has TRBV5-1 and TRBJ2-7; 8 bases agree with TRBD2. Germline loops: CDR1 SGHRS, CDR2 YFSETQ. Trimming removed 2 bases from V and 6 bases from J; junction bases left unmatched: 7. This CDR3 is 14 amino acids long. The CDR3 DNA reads TGCGCCAGCAGCTTAGAAGCGGGAGTTCGCGAGCAGTACTTC. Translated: CASSLEAGVREQYF.

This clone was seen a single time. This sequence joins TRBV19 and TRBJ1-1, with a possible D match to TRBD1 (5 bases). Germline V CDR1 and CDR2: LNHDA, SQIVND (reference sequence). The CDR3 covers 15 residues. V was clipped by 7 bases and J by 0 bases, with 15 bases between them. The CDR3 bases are TGTGCCAGTATGGTGGGGCAAGAGCTGAACACTGAAGCTTTCTTT. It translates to CASMVGQELNTEAFF.

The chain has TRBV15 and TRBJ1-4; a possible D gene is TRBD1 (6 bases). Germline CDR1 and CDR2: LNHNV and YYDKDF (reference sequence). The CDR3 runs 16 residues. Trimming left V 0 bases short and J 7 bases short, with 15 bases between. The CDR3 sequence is CATSRDPGAISEKLFF. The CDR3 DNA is TGTGCCACCAGCAGAGATCCAGGGGCGATTAGTGAAAAACTGTTTTTT.

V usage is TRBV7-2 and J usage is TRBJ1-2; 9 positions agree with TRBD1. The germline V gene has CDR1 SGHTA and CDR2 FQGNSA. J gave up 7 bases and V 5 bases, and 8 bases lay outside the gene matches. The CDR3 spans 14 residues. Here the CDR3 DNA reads TGTGCCAGCAGCCGGGGACAGGGTCTAGGTGGCTACACCTTC. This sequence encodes CASSRGQGLGGYTF.

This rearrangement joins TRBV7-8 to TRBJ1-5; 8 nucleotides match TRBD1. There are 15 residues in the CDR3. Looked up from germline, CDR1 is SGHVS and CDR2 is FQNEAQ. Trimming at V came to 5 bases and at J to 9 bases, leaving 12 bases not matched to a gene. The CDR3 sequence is CASSDSGQGFRPQHF. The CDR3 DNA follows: TGTGCCAGCAGCGATAGTGGACAGGGCTTCCGGCCCCAGCATTTT.

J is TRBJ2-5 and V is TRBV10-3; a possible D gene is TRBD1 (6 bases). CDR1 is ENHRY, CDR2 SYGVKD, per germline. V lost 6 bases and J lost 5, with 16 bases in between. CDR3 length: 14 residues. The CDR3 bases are TGTGCCATCAGCCCCTCATCCCAGGGGGAGACCCAGTACTTC. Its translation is CAISPSSQGETQYF.

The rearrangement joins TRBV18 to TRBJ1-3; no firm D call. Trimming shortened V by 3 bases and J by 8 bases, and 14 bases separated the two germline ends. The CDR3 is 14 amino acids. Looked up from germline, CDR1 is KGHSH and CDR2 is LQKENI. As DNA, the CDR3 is TGTGCCAGCTCACCTCGACCCCCTCAGGACACCATATATTTT. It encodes CASSPRPPQDTIYF.

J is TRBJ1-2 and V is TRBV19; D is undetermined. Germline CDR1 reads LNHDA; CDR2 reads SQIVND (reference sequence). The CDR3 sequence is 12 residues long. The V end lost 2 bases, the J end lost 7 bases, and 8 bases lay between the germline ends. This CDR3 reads CASSIQRAGYTF. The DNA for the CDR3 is TGTGCCAGTAGTATACAACGCGCTGGCTACACCTTC.

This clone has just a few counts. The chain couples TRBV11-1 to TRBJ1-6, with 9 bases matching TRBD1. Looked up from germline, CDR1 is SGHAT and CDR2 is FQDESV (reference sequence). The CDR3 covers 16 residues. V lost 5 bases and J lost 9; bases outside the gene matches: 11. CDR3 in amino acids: CASSLNLGTGSSPLHF. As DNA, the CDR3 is TGTGCCAGCAGCCTTAACCTCGGGACAGGGAGTTCACCCCTCCACTTT.

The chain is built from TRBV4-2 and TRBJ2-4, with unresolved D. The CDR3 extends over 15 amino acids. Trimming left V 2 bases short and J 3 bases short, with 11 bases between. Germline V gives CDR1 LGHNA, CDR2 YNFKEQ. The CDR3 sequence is CASSQHRDYKNIQYF. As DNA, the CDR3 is TGTGCCAGCAGCCAACACAGAGATTACAAAAACATTCAGTACTTC.